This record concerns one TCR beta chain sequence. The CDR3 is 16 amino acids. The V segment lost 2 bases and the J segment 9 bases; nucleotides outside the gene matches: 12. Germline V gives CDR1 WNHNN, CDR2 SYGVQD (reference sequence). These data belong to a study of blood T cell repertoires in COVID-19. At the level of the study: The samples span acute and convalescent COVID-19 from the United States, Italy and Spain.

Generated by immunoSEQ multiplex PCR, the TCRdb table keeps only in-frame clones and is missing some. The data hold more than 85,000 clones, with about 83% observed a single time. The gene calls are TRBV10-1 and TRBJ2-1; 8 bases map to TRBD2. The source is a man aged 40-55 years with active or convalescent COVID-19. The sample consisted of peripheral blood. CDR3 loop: CASSEVAGSPGGEQFF. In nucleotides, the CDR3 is TGCGCCAGCAGTGAGGTAGCGGGGTCCCCGGGTGGTGAGCAGTTCTTC.